Sequencing of this TCR beta chain was carried out in a study of ipilimumab plus nivolumab after autologous stem cell transplantation. Produced via immunoSEQ multiplex PCR; TCRdb's table is partial and in-frame only. The data contain over 75,000 clones, 83% of them singletons. Patients got ipilimumab 1 mg/kg beginning 14 to 28 days post-transplant. About this clone: Different DNA sequences within this sample yield the same CDR3.

CDR1 and CDR2 (germline): KGHSH, LQKENI. The CDR3 is made up of 12 amino acids. Trimming cost V 1 base and J 6 bases, with 6 bases left between them. Sequencing was performed on PBMCs, taken in a trial of ipilimumab plus nivolumab as post-transplant consolidation. The TCR sequence derives from a male donor with diffuse large B-cell lymphoma. The chain employs TRBV18 and TRBJ1-2; tentative D call: TRBD1 (6 bases). CDR3 sequence (DNA): TGTGCCAGCTCACCACAGGGGGATGGCTACACCTTC. Amino acid sequence: CASSPQGDGYTF.